The sample holds a few counts of the clone carrying this T cell receptor beta chain. Its cognate antigen is unknown. V was clipped by 4 bases and J by 2 bases, with 14 bases between them. The germline gives CDR1 MNHEY, CDR2 SVGAGI. The CDR3 is 16 residues long. This entry belongs to a study of beta chain features in type 1 diabetes. Study context: Healthy donors and patients had similar age, gender and cell yields.

Reverse transcribing all isolated RNA meant expressed TCRB transcripts were sequenced. Profiling relied on immunoSEQ multiplex PCR, and the TCRdb table lists in-frame clones only, not all of them. The sample consists of around 600,000 clones, around 12% of them appearing once. Broader study findings: Researchers could not determine here whether HLA type influences TCRB rearrangement. Within each of all four CD4+ subsets, Type 1 diabetes patients had TCRB CDR3s that were moderately but significantly shorter. Healthy donors had naive, central memory and Treg TCRB repertoires that appeared less similar than those seen among patients.

Sequenced input: naive CD4+ T cells from blood. This rearrangement joins TRBV6-5 to TRBJ2-2; weak D call: TRBD1 (6 bases). This clonotype originated in a man under 40 with type 1 diabetes. The CDR3 here is CASSSLGHINTGELFF. The CDR3 DNA reads as TGTGCCAGCAGTTCCCTGGGACACATCAACACCGGGGAGCTGTTTTTT.